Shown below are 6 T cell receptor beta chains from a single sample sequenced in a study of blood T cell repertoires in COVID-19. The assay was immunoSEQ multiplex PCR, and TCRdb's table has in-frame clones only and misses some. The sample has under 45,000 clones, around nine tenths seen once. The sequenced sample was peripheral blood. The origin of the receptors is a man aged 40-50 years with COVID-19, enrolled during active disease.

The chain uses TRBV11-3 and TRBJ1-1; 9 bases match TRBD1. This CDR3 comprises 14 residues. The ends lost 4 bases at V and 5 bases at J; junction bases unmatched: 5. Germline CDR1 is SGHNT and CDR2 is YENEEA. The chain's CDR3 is CASSSGTGRTEAFF. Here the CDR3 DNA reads TGTGCCAGCAGCTCAGGGACAGGGAGGACTGAAGCTTTCTTT.

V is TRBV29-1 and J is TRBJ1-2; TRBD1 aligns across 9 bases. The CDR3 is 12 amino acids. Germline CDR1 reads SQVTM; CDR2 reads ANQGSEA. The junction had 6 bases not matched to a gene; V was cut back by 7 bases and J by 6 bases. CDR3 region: CSALRTGDGYTF. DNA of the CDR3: TGCAGCGCCCTAAGGACAGGGGATGGCTACACCTTC. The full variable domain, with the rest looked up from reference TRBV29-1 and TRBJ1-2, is SAVISQKPSRDICQRGTSLTIQCQVDSQVTMMFWYRQQPGQSLTLIATANQGSEATYESGFVIDKFPISRPNLTFSTLTVSNMSPEDSSIYLCSALRTGDGYTFGSGTRLTVV.

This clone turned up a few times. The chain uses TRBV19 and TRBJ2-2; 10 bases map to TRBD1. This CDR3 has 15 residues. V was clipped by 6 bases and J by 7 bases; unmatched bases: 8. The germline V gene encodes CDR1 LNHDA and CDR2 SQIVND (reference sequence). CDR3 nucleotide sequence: TGTGCCAGTAGCATCGACAGGGGGCCGGTCGGGGAGCTGTTTTTT. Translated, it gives CASSIDRGPVGELFF.

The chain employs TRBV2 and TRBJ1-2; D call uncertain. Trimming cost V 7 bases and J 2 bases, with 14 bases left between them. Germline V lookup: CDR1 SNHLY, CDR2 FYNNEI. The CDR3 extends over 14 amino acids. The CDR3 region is CASTPPGGNYGYTF. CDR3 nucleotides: TGTGCCAGCACCCCGCCGGGAGGAAACTATGGCTACACCTTC.

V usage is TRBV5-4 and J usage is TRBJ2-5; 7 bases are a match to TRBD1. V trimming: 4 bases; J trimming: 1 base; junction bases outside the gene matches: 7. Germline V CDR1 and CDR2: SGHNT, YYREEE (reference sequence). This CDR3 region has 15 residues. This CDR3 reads CASSLTDRSQETQYF. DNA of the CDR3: TGTGCCAGCAGCCTGACGGACAGGTCCCAAGAGACCCAGTACTTC.

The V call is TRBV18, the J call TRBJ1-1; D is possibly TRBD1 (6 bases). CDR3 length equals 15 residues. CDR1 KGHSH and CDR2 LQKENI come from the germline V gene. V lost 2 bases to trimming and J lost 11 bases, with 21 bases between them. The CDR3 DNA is TGTGCCAGCTCACCAGAACCAGGGGCGCTAAGTGTTGCTTTCTTT. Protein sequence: CASSPEPGALSVAFF. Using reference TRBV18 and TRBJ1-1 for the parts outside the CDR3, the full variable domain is NAGVMQNPRHLVRRRGQEARLRCSPMKGHSHVYWYRQLPEEGLKFMVYLQKENIIDESGMPKERFSAEFPKEGPSILRIQQVVRGDSAAYFCASSPEPGALSVAFFGQGTRLTVV.